Listed below are T cell receptor beta chains from one sample, sequenced in a study of cytomegalovirus exposure and HLA in healthy donors. The table came from immunoSEQ multiplex PCR; TCRdb's copy has only in-frame clones and leaves some out. The top ten clones hold about 1.4% of a sample with 210,000 or so clones, about 83% of them seen once. Sequencing was carried out using PBMCs. The receptors here all came from a girl under 18 in good health and CMV-seronegative. Each CDR3 is given with its conserved first and last residue. The order of the fields is clone size, V gene, CDR3 protein. For some rows the clone size is stated as once, few or many, or as a class when expanded; others skip it.

NA,TRBV9,CASSWTSGVETQYF
NA,TRBV30,CAWAVTGGHGYTF
NA,TRBV5-5,CASSADVRTYEQYF
NA,TRBV18,CASSPLSSGAFF
NA,TRBV6-5,CASRRNREYGYTF
NA,TRBV28,CATHRPSRQGDRDGYTF
NA,TRBV5-5,CASSLKGAGQVGEKLFF
NA,TRBV4-1,CASSQPTGAVETQYF
NA,TRBV7-2,CASSLVPPRLEGEQFF
NA,TRBV2,CASSGQSWDYEQYF
NA,TRBV5-1,CASSEGTGGLYEQYF
NA,TRBV7-2,CASSLDGTGWDSNQPQHF
NA,TRBV27,CASSWDRSGNTIYF
NA,TRBV18,CASSPITGQTDTQYF
NA,TRBV4-1,CASSQDEGPRGLSSYNSPLHF
NA,TRBV11-1,CASSRKVSLARGTDTQYF
NA,TRBV2,CASRDSNYGYTF
NA,TRBV19,CASSIGLAGGRGYNEQFF
NA,TRBV18,CASSPTGLRTDTQYF
NA,TRBV4-3,CASSQGAAGAGYGYTF
NA,TRBV7-2,CASSLVSGQGAEAFF
NA,TRBV28,CASSLRYEQYF
NA,TRBV6-5,CATRRGTQETQYF
NA,TRBV4-3,CASSQVTGSSDGYTF
NA,TRBV9,CASSKTGYTEAFF
NA,TRBV18,CASSPWTSGNEQFF
NA,TRBV5-1,CASSREAGNGYTF
NA,TRBV4-1,CASSQDLGQIYSNQPQHF
NA,TRBV19,CASSIGGIIQETQYF
NA,TRBV6-6,CASSNLQGAGYGYTF
NA,TRBV30,CAWTQDRAVGRAFF
once,TRBV7-9,CASRGDNYGYTF
NA,TRBV29-1,CSVGTGAGANVLTF
NA,TRBV19,CASRETGGNGYTF
few,TRBV6-6,CASNSQENIQYF
NA,TRBV9,CASSVEGQGWDEQYF
NA,TRBV28,CASSPPGTRTDTQYF
NA,TRBV19,CASNRPAGQGSNQPQHF
NA,TRBV9,CASSVGIHDMNTEAFF
NA,TRBV18,CASSFDSPYSNQPQHF
NA,TRBV6-6,CASSYSPLYEQYF
NA,TRBV28,CARGRRAYEQYF
NA,TRBV5-4,CASSHRDSVNTEAFF
once,TRBV28,CASYTPWGEEAFF
NA,TRBV10-3,CAINGEVARMLRKPPLHF
few,TRBV19,CASSGTVSQPQHF
NA,TRBV7-8,CASSLAFRGVGNTIYF